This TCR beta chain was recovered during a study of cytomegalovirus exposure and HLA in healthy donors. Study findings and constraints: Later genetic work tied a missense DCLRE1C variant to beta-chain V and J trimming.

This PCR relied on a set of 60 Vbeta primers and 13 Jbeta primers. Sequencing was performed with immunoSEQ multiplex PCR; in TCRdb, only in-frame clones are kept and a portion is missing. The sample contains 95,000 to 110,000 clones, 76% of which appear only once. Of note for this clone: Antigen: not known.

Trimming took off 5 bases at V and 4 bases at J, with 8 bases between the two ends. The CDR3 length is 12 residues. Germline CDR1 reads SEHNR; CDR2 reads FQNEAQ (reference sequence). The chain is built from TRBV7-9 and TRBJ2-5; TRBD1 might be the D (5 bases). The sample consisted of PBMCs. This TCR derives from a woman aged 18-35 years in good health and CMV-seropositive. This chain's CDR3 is CASSLQVETQYF. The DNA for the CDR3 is TGTGCCAGCAGCCTACAGGTAGAGACCCAGTACTTC.